These T cell receptor beta chains were read from a single sample in a study of blood T cells in healthy people across ages. TCRdb reanalysed the 5' RACE reads using MiXCR and keeps one entry per CDR3 protein. The table shows roughly 1.9 million distinct CDR3 sequences, with around 40% occurring only once. The sample taken for sequencing was blood. The receptors stem from a human donor in good health. CDR3s include the opening cysteine and the closing phenylalanine or tryptophan. A D gene is named only where the DNA matches it firmly. The size entry is marked missing in some rows and otherwise reads once, few, many or a size class.

NA,few,TRBV5-1,TRBJ1-2,TGCGCCAGCAGCTCCGGGGTTATACCCTATGGCTACACCTTC,CASSSGVIPYGYTF
NA,NA,TRBV7-8,TRBJ2-3,TGTGCCAGCAGCCCCCCCCGTCTCGATACGGAGTATTTT,CASSPPRLDTEYF
NA,few,TRBV15,TRBJ2-5,TGTGCCACCAGCAGGAGGGATGGGATTGAGTACCAAGAGACCCAGTACTTC,CATSRRDGIEYQETQYF
NA,NA,TRBV20-1,TRBJ2-3,TGCAGTGCTAGAGATCCCTCGACTGGCACAGATACGCAGTATTTT,CSARDPSTGTDTQYF
NA,NA,TRBV12-3/TRBV12-4,TRBJ2-7,TGTGCCAGCGGCGGACCAAATTACGAGCAGTACTTC,CASGGPNYEQYF
TRBD1,NA,TRBV5-1,TRBJ1-6,TGCGCCAGCAGCCCCGGGACAGTTGACTCACCCCTCCACTTT,CASSPGTVDSPLHF
NA,NA,TRBV9,TRBJ2-7,TGTGCCAGCAGCGTTTCCGGTGGGGGAGGCAATGAGCAGTACTTC,CASSVSGGGGNEQYF
NA,few,TRBV7-2,TRBJ2-5,TGTGCCAGCAGCTTAGTGTGGAAAGAGACCCAGTACTTC,CASSLVWKETQYF
TRBD1,few,TRBV6-6,TRBJ1-6,TGTGCCAGCAGACCCGACAGGGGAGGTTCACCCCTCCACTTT,CASRPDRGGSPLHF
NA,few,TRBV12-5,TRBJ2-1,TGTGCTAGTGGTTTGGCACACCCGGTATTGGATGAGCAGTTCTTC,CASGLAHPVLDEQFF
NA,once,TRBV27,TRBJ1-2,TGTGCCAGCAGCCCTACAGGACACAGTGGCTACACCTTC,CASSPTGHSGYTF
NA,many,TRBV5-1,TRBJ2-3,TGCGCCAGCAGGATACGAGACAGCGCCGATACGCAGTATTTT,CASRIRDSADTQYF
NA,NA,TRBV15,TRBJ1-2,TGTGCCACCAGCAGAGGCGGGGCGGTCAGGGCGGCAGGCTACACCTTC,CATSRGGAVRAAGYTF
NA,NA,TRBV7-3,TRBJ1-1,TGTGCCAGCAGCTTGGGGGGGATCATGAACACTGAAGCTTTCTTT,CASSLGGIMNTEAFF
NA,NA,TRBV20-1,TRBJ2-5,TGCAGTGCCGACGACCCCTCCAAGACCCAGTACTTC,CSADDPSKTQYF
NA,NA,TRBV28,TRBJ1-1,TGTGCCAGCAGCCGGGTGTACACTGAAGCTTTCTTT,CASSRVYTEAFF
NA,NA,TRBV27,TRBJ1-1,TGTGCCAGCAGTGTTTACCCTCCGAGGGGAGGCCTTGAAGCTTTCTTT,CASSVYPPRGGLEAFF
NA,NA,TRBV20-1,TRBJ1-2,TGCAGTGCTACTTTGGGGGGACCTAACTATGGCTGCACCTTC,CSATLGGPNYGCTF
NA,few,TRBV7-2,TRBJ2-5,TGTGCCAGCAGCTTACTCCCGGGACGGCGGTACCAAGAGACCCAGTACTTC,CASSLLPGRRYQETQYF
NA,NA,TRBV6-2/TRBV6-3,TRBJ1-5,TGTGCCAGCAGTTACTTATCGGATCAGCCCCAGCATTTT,CASSYLSDQPQHF
NA,few,TRBV29-1,TRBJ2-7,TGCGGCGTTGAAGTTTACGGTGACGAGCAGTACTTC,CGVEVYGDEQYF
TRBD1,NA,TRBV4-3,TRBJ1-2,TGCGCCAGCAGCCAAGTAGTGACCGGGACAGGGAACTATGGCTACACCTTC,CASSQVVTGTGNYGYTF
NA,NA,TRBV20-1,TRBJ2-1,TGCAGTGCCCTCCCCTGGGGGGCCAACAATGAGCAGTTCTTC,CSALPWGANNEQFF
NA,NA,TRBV4-2,TRBJ2-3,TGTGCCAGCAGCCAAGTGATAGTCCGCACAGATACGCAGTATTTT,CASSQVIVRTDTQYF
NA,NA,TRBV20-1,TRBJ1-2,TGCAGTGCTAGGGATCCGCGGACAAGTGGCTACACCTTC,CSARDPRTSGYTF
TRBD2,few,TRBV7-3,TRBJ2-1,TGTGCCAGCAGCTCGGGGACTAGCGGGGGAGGCCTTCCCGGCAATGAGCAGTTCTTC,CASSSGTSGGGLPGNEQFF
NA,few,TRBV28,TRBJ1-4,TGTGCCAGCAGCCCCGTGTCCTACGAAAAACTGTTTTTT,CASSPVSYEKLFF
NA,few,TRBV3-1,TRBJ1-1,TGTGCCAGCAGACCCCAGGTAGGCACTGAAGCTTTCTTT,CASRPQVGTEAFF
NA,few,TRBV7-9,TRBJ2-7,TGTGCCAGCGAGGGGAGCGAGCAGTACTTC,CASEGSEQYF
TRBD1,few,TRBV28,TRBJ2-1,TGTGCCAGCAGTTCCGTGACAGGGGCGCGGTTCTTC,CASSSVTGARFF
NA,NA,TRBV5-6,TRBJ2-6,TGTGCCAGCAGCTTGGGACAGTCGGGCTCTGGGGCCAACGTCCTGACTTTC,CASSLGQSGSGANVLTF
TRBD2,NA,TRBV5-1,TRBJ2-7,TGCGCCAGCAGCGGATGGCCCGGGACTAACTACGAGCAGTACTTC,CASSGWPGTNYEQYF
NA,NA,TRBV20-1,TRBJ2-5,TGCAGTGCTGCCAACCCGGGCGGCGGGGCGGAGACCCAGTACTTC,CSAANPGGGAETQYF
NA,NA,TRBV12-3/TRBV12-4,TRBJ1-2,TGTGCCAGCAGTTTGGGTAGTCAGCATCTTTATGGCTACACCTTC,CASSLGSQHLYGYTF
NA,NA,TRBV7-2,TRBJ2-1,TGTGCCAGCAGCTTAGGGGTGCAGGGCGCACTGGGGGATGAGCAGTTCTTC,CASSLGVQGALGDEQFF
NA,once,TRBV6-2/TRBV6-3,TRBJ2-2,TGTGCCAGCAGTTACGTTAGGCCCTTGAACACCGGGGAGCTGTTTTTT,CASSYVRPLNTGELFF
NA,NA,TRBV6-6,TRBJ1-3,TGTGCCAGCAGTTACTCCTCCTCCGATACCATATATTTT,CASSYSSSDTIYF
NA,NA,TRBV5-1,TRBJ1-4,TGCGCCAGCAGCTTGGGCCCACAAAAGCCAGGGAATGAAAAACTGTTTTTT,CASSLGPQKPGNEKLFF
NA,NA,TRBV28,TRBJ2-1,TGTGCCAGCAGTTTTTTCGGGCCCCTGGGGGATGAGCAGTTCTTC,CASSFFGPLGDEQFF
TRBD2,NA,TRBV5-1,TRBJ2-1,TGCGCCAGCAGCCTTCGGACTAGCGGGGGGGCCAATGAGCAGTTCTTC,CASSLRTSGGANEQFF
NA,NA,TRBV24-1,TRBJ1-2,TGTGCCACCAGTCCGCCGACAGGATGGGACTACACCTTC,CATSPPTGWDYTF
TRBD1,NA,TRBV27,TRBJ1-5,TGTGCCAGCAGTTTCAATGGACAGGGAGGACAGCCCCAGCATTTT,CASSFNGQGGQPQHF
TRBD2,few,TRBV12-3/TRBV12-4,TRBJ2-1,TGTGCCAGCAGTTCCGGGACTAAGCAGTTCTTC,CASSSGTKQFF
NA,many,TRBV4-3,TRBJ2-1,TGCGCCAGCAGCCCTCGTCGGGGTAATGAGCAGTTCTTC,CASSPRRGNEQFF
NA,few,TRBV12-3/TRBV12-4,TRBJ1-3,TGTGCCAGCAGTCAAACGAACACCATATATTTT,CASSQTNTIYF
NA,many,TRBV7-2,TRBJ1-1,TGTGCCAGCAGCTTAGTACAGGGTGGCACTGAAGCTTTCTTT,CASSLVQGGTEAFF
NA,NA,TRBV27,TRBJ1-5,TGTGCCAGTAGTTCTGGGCATGATAATGGCAATCAGCCCCAGCATTTT,CASSSGHDNGNQPQHF
NA,few,TRBV28,TRBJ2-7,TGTGCCACCAACCGGGGGCCCTACGAGCAGTACTTC,CATNRGPYEQYF
NA,NA,TRBV7-8,TRBJ2-1,TGTGCCAGCAGCGCTGCTAGCGCAAGCTCCTACAATGAGCAGTTCTTC,CASSAASASSYNEQFF
NA,few,TRBV6-2/TRBV6-3,TRBJ1-5,TGTGCCAGCAGTTTACGGGGGGCTCAGCCCCAGCATTTT,CASSLRGAQPQHF
TRBD2,few,TRBV2,TRBJ2-1,TGTGCCAGCCCCGGGACTAGCGGGGACGACAATGAGCAGTTCTTC,CASPGTSGDDNEQFF
TRBD1,NA,TRBV2,TRBJ2-7,TGTGCCAGCAGTCCGGGACAGGCTCTCGAGCAGTACTTC,CASSPGQALEQYF
NA,NA,TRBV20-1,TRBJ2-3,TGCAGTGCTAGACCCCCCGGGCTAACAGATACGCAGTATTTT,CSARPPGLTDTQYF
TRBD1,few,TRBV6-2/TRBV6-3,TRBJ2-1,TGTGCCAGCAGCAGAGACGGGACAGGGAGATACAATGAGCAGTTCTTC,CASSRDGTGRYNEQFF
NA,NA,TRBV6-6,TRBJ1-1,TGTGCCAGCAGTTATTCGGACAGTCGATCTGAAGCTTTCTTT,CASSYSDSRSEAFF
TRBD1,NA,TRBV5-1,TRBJ2-7,TGCGCCAGCAGCGCGGGGACAGGGGGCATCGACGAGCAGTACTTC,CASSAGTGGIDEQYF
NA,NA,TRBV7-9,TRBJ1-1,TGTGCCAGCACATCCTACGCCGGCGGGAGTGAAGCTTTCTTT,CASTSYAGGSEAFF
NA,many,TRBV29-1,TRBJ2-7,TGCAGCGTTACTACAGGGAGGTACGAGCAGTACTTC,CSVTTGRYEQYF
NA,few,TRBV29-1,TRBJ2-7,TGCAGCGATCGCGGGACCGCATTACACGAGCAGTACTTC,CSDRGTALHEQYF